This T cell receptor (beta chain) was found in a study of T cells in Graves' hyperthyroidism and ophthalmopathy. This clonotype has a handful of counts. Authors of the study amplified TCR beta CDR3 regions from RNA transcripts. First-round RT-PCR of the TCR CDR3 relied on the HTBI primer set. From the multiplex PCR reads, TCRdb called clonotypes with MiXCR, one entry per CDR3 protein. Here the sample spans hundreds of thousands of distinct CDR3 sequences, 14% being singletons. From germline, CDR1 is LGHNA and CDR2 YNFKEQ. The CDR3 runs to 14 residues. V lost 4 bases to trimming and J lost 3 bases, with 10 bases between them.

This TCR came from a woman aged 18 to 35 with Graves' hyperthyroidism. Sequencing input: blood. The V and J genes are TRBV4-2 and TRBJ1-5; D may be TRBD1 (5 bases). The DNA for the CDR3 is TGTGCCAGCAGCCGGGGGACCTTCAATCAGCCCCAGCATTTT. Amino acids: CASSRGTFNQPQHF.